Sequencing of this T cell receptor beta chain was carried out in a study of Graves' ophthalmopathy and Graves' hyperthyroidism (dated by TCRdb to between 2017 and 2018). Turning to the overall study: Peripheral blood was collected at initial diagnosis, before any treatment. TCR beta repertoire signatures were used to distinguish Graves' ophthalmopathy from Graves' hyperthyroidism and to predict progression to ophthalmopathy. For independent validation, a separate cohort was made up of some 18 hyperthyroidism patients plus 17 patients who later progressed from hyperthyroidism to ophthalmopathy. In about six hyperthyroidism patients, the T-cell repertoire of thyroid tissue was compared with the T-cell repertoire of blood. Once sampling was done, hyperthyroidism patients were given methimazole at a starting dose of 30 mg daily, while ophthalmopathy patients were given high-dose intravenous methylprednisolone. In total, under 150 blood samples were TCR-sequenced: 43 ophthalmopathy, 75 hyperthyroidism and about 17 hyperthyroidism-to-ophthalmopathy patients. A discovery set of about a hundred patients (around 45 ophthalmopathy, 55 to 60 stable hyperthyroidism) was enrolled to explore V-J signatures distinguishing ophthalmopathy from hyperthyroidism.

This clonotype was seen at least ten times. No cognate antigen has been identified for it. No quality values exist for individual bases; no much larger clone is one base distant. For repertoire sequencing, the TCR beta CDR3 regions were amplified from RNA transcripts. A first-round RT-PCR used HTBI primers with the Qiagen OneStep RT-PCR kit, followed by a second-round multiplex PCR, size selection and purification. Libraries were sequenced on an Illumina HiSeq2000 using paired-end 100 bp reads. Under the source paper's analysis protocol: SOAPnuke was used to process the reads, throwing out any read that had adapters, had uncalled bases, had a mean Phred below 15, or lacked an exact constant-primer or identifier match. COPE v1.2.5 was used to merge high-quality paired reads. Clonotypes were defined as unique nucleotide sequences and were aligned to IMGT TRB V, D and J references using MiTCR v1.1. The analysis was limited to V-J combinations with a frequency above 0.0001, which together covered 99.2% of the repertoires. For each V-J combination, a TCR clonal expansion and chaos score was defined as F50 clonal expansion divided by the chaos observed in the TCRdist matrix. Welch's t-statistics and random forest were used to reduce the features to some 13 V-J combinations, which were then used as input to a naive Bayes classifier. The Morisita-Horn index was used to measure how similar the thyroid and blood repertoires were. The public sequencing data were trimmed at Q25 with fastp and processed into clonotypes with MiXCR by TCRdb, which kept only in-frame beta chains. CDR3 protein duplicates are merged, each entry listing the most common genes and DNA. The V and J calls were determined by TCRdb, not by the authors. The sample includes some 350,000 distinct CDR3 sequences, with 17% observed a single time. Of the sample, around 2.4% falls within the top ten clones.

Overall study results and their limits: Most expanded thyroid clonotypes with frequency above 0.001 were also detected in blood, suggesting blood repertoires may reflect the thyroid immune response. No statistical method was used to predetermine the sample size, and group allocation was not hidden from the investigators. Ophthalmopathy was separated from stable hyperthyroidism by the 13-signature model with around 88% sensitivity and approximately 84% specificity in cross-validation and with 80%/75% in the test set. In validation, the model predicted ophthalmopathy progression with less than 71% sensitivity and less than 80% specificity; more than ten predicted patients were CT-confirmed with GO in a median of roughly 6.8 months.

Hyperthyroidism was defined as stable when no progression to ophthalmopathy occurred within 18 months of follow-up. Hyperthyroidism patients were newly diagnosed, were aged 18 to 65 years, and had a disease duration under 2 months. Anyone with other autoimmune diseases, uncontrolled infections, pregnancy or lactation was excluded from the study. Clinical symptoms, serum thyroxine, TRAb, thyroid ultrasound and orbital computed tomography formed the basis of the diagnosis. PBMCs were isolated from about 9.2 ml of fresh peripheral blood by Ficoll-Paque density gradient centrifugation. Total RNA was extracted using Trizol reagent, and RNA quality was checked on an Agilent 2100 Bioanalyzer. As encoded in the germline V gene (reference sequence), CDR1 is LNHDA while CDR2 is SQIVND. Clipping removes 3 bases from V and 4 bases from J, with 7 as the unmatched junction base count. The CDR3 has 15 amino acids, counting the end cysteine and phenylalanine. Only the CDR3 part of the read is kept: 45 bases, read in frame from the first base.

The sample taken for sequencing was peripheral blood. The chain is assembled from TRBV19 and TRBJ2-7, and 9 junction bases match TRBD1. The origin of this receptor is an adult woman with stable Graves' hyperthyroidism. This receptor carries the CDR3 CASSIRGQGIYEQYF. At the DNA level, the sequence is TGTGCCAGTAGTATTCGCGGACAGGGGATTTACGAGCAGTACTTC.